This is a list of T cell receptor beta chains from one sample in a study of blood T cell repertoires in COVID-19. Repertoires were generated with immunoSEQ multiplex PCR, while TCRdb's copy carries only in-frame clones and drops some. The table shows approximately 330,000 clones, with about nine tenths occurring only once. Sequencing was performed on peripheral blood. The receptor source for this set is a man younger than 40 with COVID-19, enrolled during active disease. The CDR3 runs from the conserved cysteine through the conserved F or W. The D gene is left open where the match is weak. The size field is filled for only some rows; it gives once, few, many or a size class.

len	abundance	d_gene	j_gene	v_gene	CDR3aa	CDR3nt
14	-	TRBD1	TRBJ2-1	TRBV29-1	CSVDRDRGMNEQFF	TGCAGCGTTGACAGGGACAGGGGTATGAATGAGCAGTTCTTC
16	-	-	TRBJ1-6	TRBV7-2	CASSSRQSSSSSPLHF	TGTGCCAGCAGCTCCCGACAGTCTTCCAGTAGCTCACCCCTCCACTTT
15	-	TRBD1	TRBJ2-2	TRBV4-2	CASSHGTGGTGELFF	TGTGCCAGCAGCCACGGGACAGGCGGGACCGGGGAGCTGTTTTTT
16	-	-	TRBJ2-3	TRBV30	CAWNLGQRVATDTQYF	TGTGCCTGGAACCTAGGCCAGCGGGTCGCCACAGATACGCAGTATTTT
14	few	TRBD1	TRBJ2-7	TRBV2	CASSEGQGYYEQYF	TGTGCCAGCAGCGAAGGACAGGGGTACTACGAGCAGTACTTC
16	once	TRBD2	TRBJ2-5	TRBV6-2/TRBV6-3	CASSFPLAGHQETQYF	TGTGCCAGCAGTTTCCCACTAGCGGGGCATCAAGAGACCCAGTACTTC
15	-	TRBD1	TRBJ1-2	TRBV6-2/TRBV6-3	CASSYSGQGNYGYTF	TGTGCCAGCAGTTACTCCGGACAGGGTAACTATGGCTACACCTTC
14	-	-	TRBJ2-5	TRBV11-2	CASSPRAQGETQYF	TGTGCCAGCAGCCCTCGGGCACAGGGAGAGACCCAGTACTTC
15	once	TRBD1	TRBJ2-4	TRBV6-5	CASSIDRVAKNIQYF	TGTGCCAGCAGTATAGACAGGGTAGCCAAAAACATTCAGTACTTC
15	-	TRBD1	TRBJ2-2	TRBV19	CASSRQGAFTGELFF	TGTGCCAGTAGTAGACAGGGGGCTTTCACCGGGGAGCTGTTTTTT
14	few	-	TRBJ1-1	TRBV7-2	CASSPTGISTEAFF	TGTGCCAGCAGCCCAACAGGTATTAGCACTGAAGCTTTCTTT
16	-	TRBD1	TRBJ1-5	TRBV29-1	CSVVFGTGMSNQPQHF	TGCAGCGTTGTATTCGGGACAGGGATGAGCAATCAGCCCCAGCATTTT